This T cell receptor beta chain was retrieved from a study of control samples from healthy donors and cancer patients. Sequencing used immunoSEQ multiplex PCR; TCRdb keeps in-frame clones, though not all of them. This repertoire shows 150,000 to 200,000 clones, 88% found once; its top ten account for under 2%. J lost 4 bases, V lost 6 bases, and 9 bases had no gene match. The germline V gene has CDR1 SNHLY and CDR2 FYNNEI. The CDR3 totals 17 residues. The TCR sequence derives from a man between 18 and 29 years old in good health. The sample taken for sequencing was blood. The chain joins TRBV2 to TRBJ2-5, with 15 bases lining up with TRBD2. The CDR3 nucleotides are TGTGCCAGCAGGAAGGGGACTAGCGGGGGGTTTTCAGAGACCCAGTACTTC. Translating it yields CASRKGTSGGFSETQYF.